The TCR beta chain under discussion was sequenced for a study of PD-1 blockade in classical Hodgkin lymphoma. Study summary: Patients in the cohort were put on intravenous nivolumab, 3 mg/kg every 2 weeks. General study points: Reported findings placed baseline TCR diversity lower in newly diagnosed patients (compared with healthy donors). Similar baseline diversity was found in complete responders and newly diagnosed patients.

Clones were read by immunoSEQ multiplex PCR, and TCRdb kept only the in-frame ones, dropping some. Among about 20,000 clones listed, 76% were seen once. Deletions cut 1 base from V and 5 bases from J, with 5 bases between. Germline CDR1 is MNHNS and CDR2 is SASEGT. This CDR3 spans 12 amino acids. In the case of this clone: Its antigen is as yet unknown.

Time point in this sample: cycle 4 day 1 (C4D1), after 5 to 7 weeks of nivolumab. The patients all showed relapse after autologous stem cell transplantation, while their brentuximab vedotin exposure varied. This TCR derives from a human donor with classical Hodgkin lymphoma. The rearrangement links TRBV6-1 to TRBJ1-2; D call uncertain. This sample comprised peripheral blood mononuclear cells (PBMCs), obtained before the fourth cycle of nivolumab. CDR3 residues: CASSEVGYGYTF. CDR3 sequence (DNA): TGTGCCAGCAGTGAAGTTGGATATGGCTACACCTTC.